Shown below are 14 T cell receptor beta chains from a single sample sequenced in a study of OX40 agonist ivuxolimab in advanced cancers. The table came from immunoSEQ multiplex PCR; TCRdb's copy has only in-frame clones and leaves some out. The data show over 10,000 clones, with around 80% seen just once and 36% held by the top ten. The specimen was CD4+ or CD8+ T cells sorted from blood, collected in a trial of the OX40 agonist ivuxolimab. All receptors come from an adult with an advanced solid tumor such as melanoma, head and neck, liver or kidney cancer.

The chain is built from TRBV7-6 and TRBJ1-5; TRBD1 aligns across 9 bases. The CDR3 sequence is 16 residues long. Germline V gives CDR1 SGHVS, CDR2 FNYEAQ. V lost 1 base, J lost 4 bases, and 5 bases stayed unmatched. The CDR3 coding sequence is TGTGCCAGCAGCTTAGGGACAGGGACAGGGAATCAGCCCCAGCATTTT. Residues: CASSLGTGTGNQPQHF.

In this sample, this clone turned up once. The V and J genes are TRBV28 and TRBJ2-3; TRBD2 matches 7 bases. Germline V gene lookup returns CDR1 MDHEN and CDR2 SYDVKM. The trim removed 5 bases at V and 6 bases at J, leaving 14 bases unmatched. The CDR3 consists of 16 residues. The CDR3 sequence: CASSDPGLAVVDTQYF. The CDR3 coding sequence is TGTGCCAGCAGTGACCCGGGGCTAGCGGTGGTGGATACGCAGTATTTT.

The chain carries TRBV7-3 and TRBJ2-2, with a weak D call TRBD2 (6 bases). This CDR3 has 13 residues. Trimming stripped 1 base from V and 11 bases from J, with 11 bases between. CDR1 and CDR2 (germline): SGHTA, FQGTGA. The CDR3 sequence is CASSLRAEGELFF. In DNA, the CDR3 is TGTGCCAGCAGCTTAAGGGCGGAGGGTGAGCTGTTTTTT.

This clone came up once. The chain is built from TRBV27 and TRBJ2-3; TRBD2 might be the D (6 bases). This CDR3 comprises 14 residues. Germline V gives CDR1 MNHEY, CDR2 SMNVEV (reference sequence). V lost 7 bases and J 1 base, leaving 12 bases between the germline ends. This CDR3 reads CASTFGGGTDTQYF. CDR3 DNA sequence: TGTGCCAGCACCTTTGGAGGGGGCACAGATACGCAGTATTTT.

In DNA, the CDR3 is TGTGCCACCAGCCGACTAGCGGGAAATCCCAATGAGCAGTTCTTC. Amino acids: CATSRLAGNPNEQFF. This sequence joins TRBV15 and TRBJ2-1; TRBD2 matches at 11 bases. CDR1 LNHNV and CDR2 YYDKDF come from the germline V gene (reference sequence). The CDR3 is made up of 15 amino acids. Unmatched junction bases numbered 6, after V lost 5 bases and J lost 6 bases.

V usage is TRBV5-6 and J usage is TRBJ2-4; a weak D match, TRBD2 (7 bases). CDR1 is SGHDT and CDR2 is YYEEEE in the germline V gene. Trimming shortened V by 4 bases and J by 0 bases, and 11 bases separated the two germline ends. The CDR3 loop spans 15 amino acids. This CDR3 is CASSPGGLAKNIQYF. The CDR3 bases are TGTGCCAGCAGCCCCGGGGGGCTAGCCAAAAACATTCAGTACTTC.

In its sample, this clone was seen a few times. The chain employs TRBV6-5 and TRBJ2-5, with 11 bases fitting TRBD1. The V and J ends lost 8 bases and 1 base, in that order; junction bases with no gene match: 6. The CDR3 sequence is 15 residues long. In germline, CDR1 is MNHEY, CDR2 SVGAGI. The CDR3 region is CASGGGTGGQETQYF. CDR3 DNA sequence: TGTGCCAGCGGGGGTGGGACAGGGGGCCAAGAGACCCAGTACTTC.

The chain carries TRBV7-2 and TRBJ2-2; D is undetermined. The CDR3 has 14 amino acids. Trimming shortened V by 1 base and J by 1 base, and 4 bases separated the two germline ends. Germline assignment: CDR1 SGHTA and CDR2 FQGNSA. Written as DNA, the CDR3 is TGTGCCAGCAGCTTAGGCATGAACACCGGGGAGCTGTTTTTT. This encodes CASSLGMNTGELFF.

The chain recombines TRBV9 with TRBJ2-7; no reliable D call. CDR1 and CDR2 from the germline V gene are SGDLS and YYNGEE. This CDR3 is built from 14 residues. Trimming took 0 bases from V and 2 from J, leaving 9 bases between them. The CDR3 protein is CASSVGQAPYEQYF. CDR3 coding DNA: TGTGCCAGCAGCGTAGGGCAGGCACCCTACGAGCAGTACTTC.

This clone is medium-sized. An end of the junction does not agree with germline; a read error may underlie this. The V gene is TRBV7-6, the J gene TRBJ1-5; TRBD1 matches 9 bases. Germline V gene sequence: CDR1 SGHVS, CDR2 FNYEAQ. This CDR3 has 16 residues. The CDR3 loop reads CASSLDLGQGNQPQHF. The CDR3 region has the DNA TGTGCCAGCAGCTTAGACCTGGGACAGGGCAACCAGCCCCAGCATTTT.

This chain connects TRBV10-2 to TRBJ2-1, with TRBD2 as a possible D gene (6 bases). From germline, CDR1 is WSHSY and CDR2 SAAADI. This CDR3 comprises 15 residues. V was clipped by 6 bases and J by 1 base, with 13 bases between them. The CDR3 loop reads CASREAGTSYNEQFF. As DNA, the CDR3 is TGCGCCAGCAGAGAAGCGGGTACTTCCTACAATGAGCAGTTCTTC.

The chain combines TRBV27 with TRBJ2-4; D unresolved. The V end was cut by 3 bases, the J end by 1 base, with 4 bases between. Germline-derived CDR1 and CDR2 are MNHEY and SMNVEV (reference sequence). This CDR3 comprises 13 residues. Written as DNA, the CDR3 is TGTGCCAGCAGTTTCACCGCCAAAAACATTCAGTACTTC. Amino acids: CASSFTAKNIQYF.

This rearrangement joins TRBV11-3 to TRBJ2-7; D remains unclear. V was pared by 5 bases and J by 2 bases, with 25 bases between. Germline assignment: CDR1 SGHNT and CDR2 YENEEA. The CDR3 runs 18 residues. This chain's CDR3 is CASSPRDFRLGSAYEQYF. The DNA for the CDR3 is TGTGCCAGCAGCCCAAGAGATTTTCGACTTGGTTCTGCCTACGAGCAGTACTTC. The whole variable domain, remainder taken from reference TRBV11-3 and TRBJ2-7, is EAGVVQSPRYKIIEKKQPVAFWCNPISGHNTLYWYLQNLGQGPELLIRYENEEAVDDSQLPKDRFSAERLKGVDSTLKIQPAELGDSAVYLCASSPRDFRLGSAYEQYFGPGTRLTVT.

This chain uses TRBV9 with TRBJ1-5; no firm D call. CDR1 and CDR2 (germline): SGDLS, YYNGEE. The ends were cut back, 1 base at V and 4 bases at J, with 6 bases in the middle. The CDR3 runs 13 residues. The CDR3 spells CASSVSENQPQHF. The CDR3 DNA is TGTGCCAGCAGCGTAAGTGAGAATCAGCCCCAGCATTTT.